A selection of T cell receptor beta chains follows, all from one sample in a study of blood T cell repertoires in COVID-19. Method: immunoSEQ multiplex PCR; TCRdb's copy keeps in-frame clones and lacks some. The profile shows around 260,000 clones, approximately 83% of them singletons. Sequences were obtained from peripheral blood. These receptors were obtained from a person between 65 and 79 years old with COVID-19, enrolled during active disease. Each CDR3 is given with its conserved first and last residue. Fields, in order: D gene, clone size, V gene, J gene, CDR3 DNA, CDR3 protein. A D gene is named only where the DNA matches it firmly. Some rows have no size entry. The others give once, few or many, or a class for an expanded clone.

D gene: TRBD1; clone size: .; V gene: TRBV28; J gene: TRBJ1-2; CDR3 DNA: TGTGCCAGCAGCTCCAACACCCGACAGGGAGGCGGCTACACCTTC; CDR3 protein: CASSSNTRQGGGYTF
D gene: .; clone size: .; V gene: TRBV5-6; J gene: TRBJ2-7; CDR3 DNA: TGTGCCAGCAGCCCATACAGGGTGACCCACTACGAGCAGTACTTC; CDR3 protein: CASSPYRVTHYEQYF
D gene: .; clone size: once; V gene: TRBV19; J gene: TRBJ1-1; CDR3 DNA: TGTGCCAGTAGTATAGAACGGATAGCACCGAACACTGAAGCTTTCTTT; CDR3 protein: CASSIERIAPNTEAFF
D gene: .; clone size: once; V gene: TRBV28; J gene: TRBJ2-2; CDR3 DNA: TGTGCCAGCACCCCCACCCCCGGGGGGCTGGGGGAGCTGTTTTTT; CDR3 protein: CASTPTPGGLGELFF
D gene: TRBD1; clone size: .; V gene: TRBV6-5; J gene: TRBJ1-2; CDR3 DNA: TGTGCCAGCAGACAAGGGGGCGTTTATGGCTACACCTTC; CDR3 protein: CASRQGGVYGYTF
D gene: TRBD1; clone size: .; V gene: TRBV29-1; J gene: TRBJ2-2; CDR3 DNA: TGCAGCGTGACAGGGGCGAATTTGGACACCGGGGAGCTGTTTTTT; CDR3 protein: CSVTGANLDTGELFF
D gene: TRBD2; clone size: .; V gene: TRBV4-2; J gene: TRBJ2-3; CDR3 DNA: TGTGCCAGCAGCCAAGTGTTCGCGGGAGCTGTAGCTAGCACAGATACGCAGTATTTT; CDR3 protein: CASSQVFAGAVASTDTQYF
D gene: TRBD1; clone size: .; V gene: TRBV3-1/TRBV3-2; J gene: TRBJ1-2; CDR3 DNA: TGTGCCAGCAGCCCCGACACAGGGGCGACCTTCAACTATGGCTACACCTTC; CDR3 protein: CASSPDTGATFNYGYTF
D gene: TRBD1; clone size: .; V gene: TRBV27; J gene: TRBJ1-2; CDR3 DNA: TGTGCCAGCAGTCCATCTACCGGGACAGGAGTTAACTATGGCTACACCTTC; CDR3 protein: CASSPSTGTGVNYGYTF
D gene: .; clone size: .; V gene: TRBV28; J gene: TRBJ1-3; CDR3 DNA: TGTGCCAGCGCCAAGCGGGGGATAGGCTCTGGAAACACCATATATTTT; CDR3 protein: CASAKRGIGSGNTIYF
D gene: .; clone size: .; V gene: TRBV2; J gene: TRBJ1-5; CDR3 DNA: TGTGCCAGCGCGGGACGTGGGGGGCAGCCCCAGCATTTT; CDR3 protein: CASAGRGGQPQHF